These 21 T cell receptor beta chains were sequenced from one sample in a study of cytomegalovirus exposure and HLA in healthy donors. The PCR contained 60 Vbeta and 13 Jbeta primers. Produced via immunoSEQ multiplex PCR; TCRdb's table is partial and in-frame only. The top ten clones hold under 4.5% of a sample with approximately 99,000 clones, 55% to 80% of them seen once. Sequencing used PBMCs. These receptors originate from a middle-aged man in good health and CMV-seronegative.

Here the CDR3 DNA reads TGTGCCAGCAGTTTTTGTGACAGCCCTTACGAGCAGTACTTC. Its protein is CASSFCDSPYEQYF. The gene calls are TRBV27 and TRBJ2-7, with D possibly matching TRBD1 (5 bases). The CDR3 has 14 residues. With 3 bases removed from V and 4 bases from J, the gap between germline ends came to 13 bases. CDR1 and CDR2 (germline): MNHEY, SMNVEV (reference sequence).

This chain links TRBV2 with TRBJ2-7; 10 nucleotides line up with TRBD1. The CDR3 extends over 15 amino acids. Germline CDR1 SNHLY, CDR2 FYNNEI. V shed 6 bases, J shed 0 bases, and the junction held 5 bases outside the gene matches. The CDR3 bases are TGTGCCAGCAGAGGGACAGGGGCACCCTCCTACGAGCAGTACTTC. This codes for CASRGTGAPSYEQYF.

The V gene is TRBV10-1, the J gene TRBJ2-3; 8 bases align to TRBD2. V lost 1 base to trimming and J lost 1 base; unmatched junction nucleotides: 1. Germline V gene data show CDR1 as WNHNN and CDR2 as SYGVQD (reference sequence). The CDR3 has 15 amino acids. CDR3 nucleotide sequence: TGCGCCAGCAGTGAGTTCGGGGGGGGCACAGATACGCAGTATTTT. Its translation: CASSEFGGGTDTQYF.

The chain employs TRBV7-2 and TRBJ1-4; D remains unclear. The germline V and J ends were trimmed by 3 bases and 0 bases, with 11 bases remaining between them. Per germline, CDR1 SGHTA and CDR2 FQGNSA. This CDR3 contains 16 residues. Here the CDR3 DNA reads TGTGCCAGCAGCTTTAATCCGGGAGCAACTAATGAAAAACTGTTTTTT. It specifies CASSFNPGATNEKLFF.

The chain recombines TRBV10-3 with TRBJ1-6; 10 bases align to TRBD1. The CDR3 is 15 amino acids. Per the germline V gene, CDR1 is ENHRY and CDR2 is SYGVKD. Losses at the gene ends were 2 bases for V and 7 bases for J; bases not matched to a gene: 2. The CDR3 region is CAISERTGGNSPLHF. The CDR3 bases are TGTGCCATCAGTGAGCGGACAGGGGGGAATTCACCCCTCCACTTT.

This chain uses TRBV27 with TRBJ2-7; 8 bases align to TRBD2. This CDR3 contains 12 residues. The V segment lost 5 bases and the J segment 7 bases; nucleotides outside the gene matches: 4. CDR1 MNHEY and CDR2 SMNVEV come from the germline V gene (reference sequence). CDR3 sequence: CASSPGGREQYF. CDR3 coding DNA: TGTGCCAGCAGTCCAGGCGGGAGGGAGCAGTACTTC.

This chain uses TRBV29-1 with TRBJ2-7; 9 bases match TRBD1. After removal of 4 bases from V and 6 bases from J, the junction contained 4 bases not matched to a gene. The CDR3 covers 12 residues. Germline loops: CDR1 SQVTM, CDR2 ANQGSEA. CDR3 amino acids: CSVVRDRAEQYF. DNA for the CDR3: TGCAGCGTTGTCCGGGACAGGGCCGAGCAGTACTTC.

With respect to this clone: The missing conserved phenylalanine or tryptophan at the end of this CDR3 makes a read error likely. This chain connects TRBV30 to TRBJ1-6; D uncertain. Per the germline V gene, CDR1 is GTSNPN and CDR2 is SVGIG (reference sequence). The CDR3 is 15 residues long. V was trimmed by 3 bases and J by 0 bases, leaving 9 bases between them. The CDR3 coding sequence is TGTGCCTGGAGCCGTTCTAGCTCCTATAATTCACCCCTCCACGTT. As protein: CAWSRSSSYNSPLHV.

The genes are TRBV4-2 and TRBJ1-5, with unresolved D. Germline-derived CDR1 and CDR2 are LGHNA and YNFKEQ. The CDR3 totals 16 residues. Trimming left V 6 bases short and J 5 bases short, with 20 bases between. The CDR3 DNA reads TGTGCCAGCAGTCCCAAAGTCGACATTCGATATCAGCCCCAGCATTTT. Its translation is CASSPKVDIRYQPQHF.

This clone has just a few counts. The CDR3 coding sequence is TGTGCCAGCAGCTTACTCGGGGGGACCGGGGAGCTGTTTTTT. It yields the protein CASSLLGGTGELFF. The chain employs TRBV7-3 and TRBJ2-2; 7 positions match TRBD2. CDR1 and CDR2 (germline): SGHTA, FQGTGA. The CDR3 consists of 14 residues. The trim removed 2 bases at V and 5 bases at J, leaving 2 bases unmatched.

V gene TRBV7-2 combines with J gene TRBJ2-1; D is possibly TRBD1 (6 bases). This CDR3 has 15 residues. Looked up from germline, CDR1 is SGHTA and CDR2 is FQGNSA. V lost 2 bases to trimming and J lost 7 bases, with 15 bases between them. DNA of the CDR3: TGTGCCAGCAGCTTACAGGGGACACTCTTTAATGAGCAGTTCTTC. Encoded protein: CASSLQGTLFNEQFF.

The J gene is TRBJ2-1, the V gene TRBV30, with TRBD2 matching 10 bases. With 4 bases clipped from V and 8 bases from J, the junction kept 8 bases outside the gene matches. The CDR3 extends over 14 amino acids. The germline V gene encodes CDR1 GTSNPN and CDR2 SVGIG (reference sequence). The CDR3 spells CAWNREGLAYEQFF. The DNA of the CDR3 is TGTGCCTGGAACCGGGAGGGACTAGCGTATGAGCAGTTCTTC.

The chain carries TRBV4-3 and TRBJ2-7; a possible D gene is TRBD2 (6 bases). The CDR3 is 15 residues long. Trimming left V 5 bases short and J 4 bases short, with 18 bases between. The germline gives CDR1 LGHNA, CDR2 YSLEER. The CDR3 reads CASSRGGTGPYEQYF. The CDR3 region has the DNA TGCGCCAGCAGCAGGGGCGGGACCGGTCCGTACGAGCAGTACTTC.

The chain combines TRBV7-9 with TRBJ1-2; perhaps TRBD1 as D (6 bases). V lost 1 base to trimming and J lost 7 bases, with 10 bases between them. CDR1 is SEHNR, CDR2 FQNEAQ, per germline (reference sequence). The CDR3 spans 13 residues. Here the CDR3 reads CASSLEGGGGYTF. The CDR3 DNA is TGTGCCAGCAGCTTAGAAGGGGGTGGTGGCTACACCTTC.

The chain employs TRBV15 and TRBJ1-2; no clear D gene. V was cut by 5 bases and J by 6 bases, with 10 bases left in between. The CDR3 extends over 12 amino acids. CDR1 LNHNV and CDR2 YYDKDF come from the germline V gene (reference sequence). The CDR3 is CATSGRDHGYTF. CDR3 sequence (DNA): TGTGCCACCAGCGGCCGGGATCATGGCTACACCTTC. The variable domain in full, completed from reference TRBV15 and TRBJ1-2, reads DAMVIQNPRYQVTQFGKPVTLSCSQTLNHNVMYWYQQKSSQAPKLLFHYYDKDFNNEADTPDNFQSRRPNTSFCFLDIRSPGLGDTAMYLCATSGRDHGYTFGSGTRLTVV.

V gene TRBV18 combines with J gene TRBJ2-1; 13 bases fit TRBD2. This CDR3 is built from 14 residues. J gave up 9 bases and V 3 bases, and 2 bases lay outside the gene matches. Germline V gene lookup returns CDR1 KGHSH and CDR2 LQKENI. The chain's CDR3 is CASSPGLAGSEQFF. As DNA, the CDR3 is TGTGCCAGCTCACCGGGACTAGCGGGGAGTGAGCAGTTCTTC.

The gene calls are TRBV2 and TRBJ2-5, with TRBD2 matching over 10 bases. V lost 6 bases to trimming and J lost 2 bases; unmatched junction nucleotides: 9. This CDR3 comprises 16 residues. Germline V CDR1 and CDR2: SNHLY, FYNNEI. This CDR3 is CASRRGLAVLQETQYF. The CDR3 DNA follows: TGTGCCAGCAGGAGAGGACTAGCGGTCCTACAAGAGACCCAGTACTTC.

This chain connects TRBV29-1 to TRBJ2-5, with 7 bases identical to TRBD2. The CDR3 sequence is 12 residues long. V lost 5 bases, J lost 2 bases, and 2 bases stayed unmatched. Germline V gene sequence: CDR1 SQVTM, CDR2 ANQGSEA. The CDR3 sequence is CSVLSGQETQYF. The CDR3 DNA reads TGCAGCGTTCTTAGCGGGCAAGAGACCCAGTACTTC.

V gene TRBV6-1 combines with J gene TRBJ2-2; D is undetermined. Germline V gene sequence: CDR1 MNHNS, CDR2 SASEGT. V was pared by 2 bases and J by 0 bases, with 13 bases between. The CDR3 consists of 17 residues. The CDR3 nucleotides read TGTGCCAGCAGTGAACTCTTCTACTACGCGAACACCGGGGAGCTGTTTTTT. Amino acids: CASSELFYYANTGELFF.

This clone was recorded a few times. This CDR3 is CSVEQGSSGNTIYF. The CDR3, as DNA: TGCAGCGTTGAACAGGGGTCCTCTGGAAACACCATATATTTT. This sequence joins TRBV29-1 and TRBJ1-3; the D gene is possibly TRBD1 (6 bases). Germline CDR1 reads SQVTM; CDR2 reads ANQGSEA. CDR3 length: 14 residues. Trimming left V 2 bases short and J 0 bases short, with 8 bases between.

The chain combines TRBV28 with TRBJ2-5; no clear D. Trimming removed 1 base from V and 5 bases from J, with 11 bases in between. The CDR3 is made up of 14 amino acids. Per germline, CDR1 MDHEN and CDR2 SYDVKM. CDR3 sequence reads: CASSLYTRRETQYF. The CDR3 region has the DNA TGTGCCAGCAGTTTATATACTCGCCGTGAGACCCAGTACTTC.